This T cell receptor beta chain was obtained from a study of control samples from healthy donors and cancer patients. Some clones are missing from TCRdb's copy, which holds only in-frame ones; the method was immunoSEQ multiplex PCR. The table lists some 410,000 clones, about 93% of them singletons, with around 6.5% in the top ten. Looked up from germline, CDR1 is MGHRA and CDR2 is YSYEKL. Trimming pared 0 bases from V and 0 bases from J, leaving 14 bases between. The CDR3 has 17 amino acids. J is TRBJ2-5 and V is TRBV4-1; possible D gene TRBD2, 6 bases. Specimen: PBMCs. This clonotype originated in a man aged 35 to 55 with head and neck cancer. This chain's CDR3 is CASSQEAGVVYQETQYF. The CDR3 DNA follows: TGCGCCAGCAGCCAAGAAGCGGGTGTAGTATACCAAGAGACCCAGTACTTC.